The 12 T cell receptor beta chains given below trace back to one sample, sequenced in a study of T cells expressing NK-cell markers. With the 5' RACE reads reprocessed, TCRdb shows one record per CDR3 protein and no DNA. The repertoire shows a few hundred thousand distinct CDR3 sequences; the top ten hold 1.4%. Sequenced: blood T cells: a sorted CD56 or NKG2C T cell subset, CD4+ or CD8+ T cells, or bulk PBMC T cells (not recorded which). Receptors were obtained from a woman aged 50 to 65 in good health.

The genes are TRBV12-3 or TRBV12-4 and TRBJ2-5; the TCRdb D gene call, TRBD1, has no DNA to confirm it. The CDR3 covers 15 residues. CDR3 sequence: CASSPTGGAGETQYF.

The chain is built from TRBV3-1 and TRBJ1-2; TCRdb's assignment of TRBD1 cannot be checked, as there is no DNA. This CDR3 contains 13 residues. Germline CDR1 LGHDT, CDR2 YNNKEL (reference sequence). The chain's CDR3 is CASSQGRPGGYTF.

The chain uses TRBV27 and TRBJ1-1. CDR3 length equals 13 residues. The germline V gene encodes CDR1 MNHEY and CDR2 SMNVEV (reference sequence). CDR3 region: CASKAAFDTEAFF.

The chain has TRBV11-2 and TRBJ2-7; checking the TCRdb D call of TRBD2 is not possible without DNA. In germline, CDR1 is SGHAT, CDR2 FQNNGV. CDR3 length: 13 amino acids. The CDR3 loop reads CASSSGLVYEQYF.

CDR3 residues: CASRVLAGATGELFF. The V call is TRBV3-1, the J call TRBJ2-2; absent DNA, TCRdb's TRBD2 call cannot be checked. CDR1 is LGHDT, CDR2 YNNKEL, per germline (reference sequence). This CDR3 is built from 15 residues.

The chain uses TRBV6-5 and TRBJ2-1; TCRdb reports TRBD2, a call that lacks DNA to check it against. There are 15 residues in the CDR3. Looked up from germline, CDR1 is MNHEY and CDR2 is SVGAGI. This chain's CDR3 is CASSRGLAGSNEQFF.

V is TRBV29-1 and J is TRBJ1-2; TCRdb reports TRBD1, a call that lacks DNA to check it against. Germline-derived CDR1 and CDR2 are SQVTM and ANQGSEA. This CDR3 has 17 amino acids. The CDR3 loop reads CSVEEEMGGRANYGYTF.

The V call is TRBV5-1, the J call TRBJ1-1. This CDR3 comprises 15 residues. The V gene's germline CDR1 is SGHRS and CDR2 YFSETQ. Here the CDR3 reads CASSLNPTTNTEAFF.

The chain recombines TRBV24-1 with TRBJ2-1; lacking DNA, the TRBD1 call made by TCRdb goes unchecked. Germline-derived CDR1 and CDR2 are KGHDR and SFDVKD. This CDR3 has 14 amino acids. The CDR3 sequence: CATSDLRGPGEQFF.

The chain joins TRBV5-1 to TRBJ2-1; TCRdb's D call of TRBD2 is untestable without DNA. Germline V gene lookup returns CDR1 SGHRS and CDR2 YFSETQ. This CDR3 comprises 16 residues. CDR3 sequence: CASSLSGTASYNEQFF.

The J gene is TRBJ2-1, the V gene TRBV29-1; the D gene TCRdb calls, TRBD2, cannot be checked with no DNA. The germline V gene encodes CDR1 SQVTM and CDR2 ANQGSEA. This CDR3 is 12 amino acids long. This chain's CDR3 is CSTGPTMNEQFF.

The V call is TRBV3-1, the J call TRBJ2-5; TCRdb lists TRBD1, though no DNA is available to test this call. The CDR3 spans 15 residues. Germline values: CDR1 LGHDT, CDR2 YNNKEL (reference sequence). The CDR3 reads CASSQAGTNQETQYF.